These T cell receptor beta chains were read from a single sample in a study of identical twins. TCRdb reanalysed the 5' RACE reads using MiXCR and keeps one entry per CDR3 protein. The repertoire holds 1.5 million to 2 million distinct CDR3 sequences, with roughly 35% as singletons. Sequenced sample: cord blood. The receptor set was obtained from a newborn girl in good health. Each CDR3 is given with its conserved first and last residue. D genes are given only for firm matches. Only some rows state a clone size, as once, few, many or a class for expanded clones.

TRBJ2-1 | NA | NA | TRBV3-1 | CASSQGVFTGIYEQFF | TGTGCCAGCAGCCAAGGAGTCTTTACAGGGATATATGAGCAGTTCTTC
TRBJ1-4 | NA | NA | TRBV20-1 | CSAMGEAVNEKLFF | TGCAGTGCTATGGGGGAGGCGGTTAATGAAAAACTGTTTTTT
TRBJ2-2 | TRBD2 | NA | TRBV2 | CASSQRTSYGELFF | TGTGCCAGCAGCCAAAGGACTAGCTACGGGGAGCTGTTTTTT
TRBJ2-5 | NA | many | TRBV29-1 | CSVGVGFSYF | TGCAGCGTTGGGGTCGGGTTCTCGTACTTC
TRBJ2-1 | NA | NA | TRBV6-1 | CASSEVRNEQFF | TGTGCCAGCAGTGAAGTTAGGAATGAGCAGTTCTTC
TRBJ2-1 | TRBD1 | NA | TRBV3-1 | CASSVRRTGPKYNEQFF | TGTGCCAGCAGCGTAAGACGGACAGGGCCGAAGTACAATGAGCAGTTCTTC
TRBJ2-1 | NA | NA | TRBV6-1 | CASSGPNPSSYNEQFF | TGTGCCAGCAGTGGTCCTAACCCGAGCTCCTACAATGAGCAGTTCTTC
TRBJ2-3 | TRBD2 | NA | TRBV12-3/TRBV12-4 | CASTPLAGGLDTQYF | TGTGCCAGCACCCCCCTAGCGGGGGGGTTGGATACGCAGTATTTT
TRBJ1-2 | NA | NA | TRBV20-1 | CSAPPQGANYGYTF | TGCAGTGCTCCACCCCAGGGAGCTAACTATGGCTACACCTTC
TRBJ1-6 | TRBD1 | few | TRBV29-1 | CSARDRLNSPLHF | TGCAGCGCGAGGGACAGGCTCAATTCACCCCTCCACTTT
TRBJ2-7 | TRBD2 | many | TRBV7-2 | CASRLVASGTYEQYF | TGTGCCAGCAGATTAGTAGCTAGCGGTACCTACGAGCAGTACTTC
TRBJ2-5 | NA | NA | TRBV4-1 | CASSQEEVGFQETQYF | TGCGCCAGCAGCCAAGAAGAGGTAGGCTTCCAAGAGACCCAGTACTTC
TRBJ2-7 | NA | NA | TRBV2 | CAHRSDYEQYF | TGTGCCCACAGGAGTGACTACGAGCAGTACTTC
TRBJ2-7 | TRBD1 | NA | TRBV20-1 | CSASESTGVYEQYF | TGCAGTGCTTCAGAGTCGACAGGGGTCTACGAGCAGTACTTC
TRBJ1-1 | NA | NA | TRBV6-1 | CASRGGGAGGDTEAFF | TGTGCCAGCAGAGGGGGGGGCGCAGGAGGAGACACTGAAGCTTTCTTT
TRBJ2-1 | TRBD1 | few | TRBV4-2 | CASSQDEGQLGDEQFF | TGTGCCAGCAGCCAAGATGAGGGACAGTTGGGGGATGAGCAGTTCTTC
TRBJ2-4 | NA | NA | TRBV12-3/TRBV12-4 | CASGSAGFGFQYF | TGTGCCAGCGGATCCGCGGGGTTTGGCTTTCAGTACTTC
TRBJ1-1 | NA | NA | TRBV7-2 | CASSLIGTNTEAFF | TGTGCCAGCAGCTTAATCGGGACGAACACTGAAGCTTTCTTT
TRBJ2-3 | TRBD1 | NA | TRBV25-1 | CASSEWDRGLTDTQYF | TGTGCCAGCAGTGAATGGGACAGGGGCCTCACAGATACGCAGTATTTT
TRBJ2-1 | TRBD2 | few | TRBV24-1 | CATSSPGLAIGSYNEQFF | TGTGCCACCAGTTCCCCGGGACTAGCCATCGGCTCCTACAATGAGCAGTTCTTC
TRBJ2-2 | NA | NA | TRBV28 | CASSLLLGGELFF | TGTGCCAGCAGTTTACTCCTGGGCGGGGAGCTGTTTTTT
TRBJ1-5 | NA | NA | TRBV19 | CASSTGPQPQHF | TGTGCCAGTAGTACGGGTCCTCAGCCCCAGCATTTT
TRBJ1-2 | TRBD1 | NA | TRBV7-2 | CASSLYRGRRPLPNGYTF | TGTGCCAGCAGCCTCTACAGGGGAAGACGCCCATTACCTAATGGCTACACCTTC
TRBJ2-5 | TRBD2 | few | TRBV20-1 | CSARDWLAGDETQYF | TGCAGTGCTAGAGATTGGCTAGCGGGGGACGAGACCCAGTACTTC
TRBJ2-3 | TRBD2 | few | TRBV7-8 | CASSVGGGVDTQYF | TGTGCCAGCAGCGTGGGGGGGGGTGTAGATACGCAGTATTTT
TRBJ2-1 | NA | NA | TRBV3-1 | CASSQEVGYITYNEQFF | TGTGCCAGCAGCCAAGAAGTCGGCTATATTACCTACAATGAGCAGTTCTTC
TRBJ1-1 | NA | few | TRBV9 | CASSVMSDRGYTEAFF | TGTGCCAGCAGCGTAATGAGTGATCGGGGGTACACTGAAGCTTTCTTT
TRBJ2-7 | TRBD2 | few | TRBV7-6 | CASSLQASGSSYEQYF | TGTGCCAGCAGCTTGCAAGCTAGCGGGAGCTCCTACGAGCAGTACTTC
TRBJ1-5 | TRBD1 | NA | TRBV10-3 | CAISEGQGAYSNQPQHF | TGTGCCATCAGTGAGGGACAGGGGGCTTATAGCAATCAGCCCCAGCATTTT
TRBJ2-7 | TRBD1 | NA | TRBV29-1 | CSALDRGGSYYNEQYF | TGCAGCGCCCTCGACAGGGGGGGAAGCTACTACAATGAGCAGTACTTC
TRBJ2-7 | TRBD2 | NA | TRBV7-2 | CASSSQRSASGAAHEQYF | TGTGCCAGCAGCTCACAGCGGTCCGCTAGCGGGGCCGCTCACGAGCAGTACTTC
TRBJ1-5 | NA | few | TRBV30 | CAWSTGSGSNQPQHF | TGTGCCTGGAGTACAGGCAGTGGAAGCAATCAGCCCCAGCATTTT
TRBJ2-1 | TRBD2 | NA | TRBV15 | CATSRVLAGEGNEQFF | TGTGCCACCAGCAGAGTGCTAGCGGGAGAGGGAAATGAGCAGTTCTTC
TRBJ2-3 | NA | few | TRBV9 | CASSLAGAYHTDTQYF | TGTGCCAGCAGCCTCGCGGGGGCTTACCACACAGATACGCAGTATTTT
TRBJ2-5 | TRBD2 | NA | TRBV9 | CASSPATSGSLVGNEQYF | TGTGCCAGCAGCCCAGCGACTAGCGGGAGTTTGGTGGGCAATGAGCAGTACTTC
TRBJ2-1 | TRBD2 | NA | TRBV7-2 | CASSRPTTSGAPREQFF | TGTGCCAGCAGCCGACCCACCACTAGCGGGGCCCCTAGGGAGCAGTTCTTC
TRBJ2-7 | NA | NA | TRBV7-9 | CASSQPTGLGKYEQYF | TGTGCCAGCAGCCAGCCGACCGGACTGGGGAAATACGAGCAGTACTTC
TRBJ2-2 | NA | NA | TRBV4-1 | CASSQVPGFTGELFF | TGCGCCAGCAGCCAAGTTCCAGGATTTACCGGGGAGCTGTTTTTT
TRBJ1-6 | NA | few | TRBV4-1 | CASSQAETRTFNSPLHF | TGCGCCAGCAGCCAAGCGGAGACACGCACATTCAATTCACCCCTCCACTTT
TRBJ2-2 | TRBD2 | once | TRBV12-3/TRBV12-4 | CASSFRTSPTGELFF | TGTGCCAGCAGTTTTCGGACTAGTCCCACCGGGGAGCTGTTTTTT
TRBJ2-7 | TRBD2 | few | TRBV30 | CAWSIGGGSYEQYF | TGTGCCTGGAGTATCGGGGGGGGCTCCTACGAGCAGTACTTC
TRBJ2-1 | TRBD2 | NA | TRBV10-3 | CAITRTSGYNEQFF | TGTGCCATCACTCGGACTAGCGGGTACAATGAGCAGTTCTTC
TRBJ1-5 | NA | few | TRBV7-8 | CASSLRTPYQPQHF | TGTGCCAGCAGCCTACGGACGCCCTATCAGCCCCAGCATTTT
TRBJ2-7 | NA | few | TRBV11-2 | CASSLGRGSHNEQYF | TGTGCCAGCAGCTTAGGCCGGGGCTCCCACAATGAGCAGTACTTC
TRBJ2-7 | NA | few | TRBV20-1 | CSASHPSRPPYYYEQYF | TGCAGTGCTAGCCACCCAAGTAGGCCACCCTACTACTACGAGCAGTACTTC